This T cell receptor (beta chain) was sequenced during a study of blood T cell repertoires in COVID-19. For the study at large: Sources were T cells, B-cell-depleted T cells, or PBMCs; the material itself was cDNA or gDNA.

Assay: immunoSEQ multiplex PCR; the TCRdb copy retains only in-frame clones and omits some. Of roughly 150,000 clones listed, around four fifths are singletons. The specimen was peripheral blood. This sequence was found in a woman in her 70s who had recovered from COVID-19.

The CDR3 sequence is CASSSNRGGFEQYF. The CDR3 DNA reads as TGTGCCAGCAGCTCCAACAGGGGGGGTTTCGAGCAGTACTTC. V is TRBV7-8 and J is TRBJ2-7; TRBD1 is a possible D gene (8 bases). There are 14 residues in the CDR3. The germline V gene encodes CDR1 SGHVS and CDR2 FQNEAQ. Between the trimmed V and J ends, which lost 4 bases and 6 bases, there was a span of 16 bases.